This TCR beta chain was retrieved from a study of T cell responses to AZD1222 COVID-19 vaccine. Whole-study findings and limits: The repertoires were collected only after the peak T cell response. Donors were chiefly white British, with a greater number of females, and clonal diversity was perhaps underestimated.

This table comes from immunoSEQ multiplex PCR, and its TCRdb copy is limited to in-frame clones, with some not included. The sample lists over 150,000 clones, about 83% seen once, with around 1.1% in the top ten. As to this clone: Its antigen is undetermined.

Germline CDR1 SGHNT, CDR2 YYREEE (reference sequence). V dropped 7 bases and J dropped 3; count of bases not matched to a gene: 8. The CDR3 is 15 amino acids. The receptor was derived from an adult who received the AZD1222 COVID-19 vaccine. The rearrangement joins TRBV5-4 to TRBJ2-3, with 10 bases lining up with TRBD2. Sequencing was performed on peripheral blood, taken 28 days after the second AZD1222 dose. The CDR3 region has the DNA TGTGCCAGCCGCGGCCTAGCGGGGGCTACAGATACGCAGTATTTT. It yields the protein CASRGLAGATDTQYF. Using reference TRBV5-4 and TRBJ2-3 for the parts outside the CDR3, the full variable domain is ETGVTQSPTHLIKTRGQQVTLRCSSQSGHNTVSWYQQALGQGPQFIFQYYREEENGRGNFPPRFSGLQFPNYSSELNVNALELDDSALYLCASRGLAGATDTQYFGPGTRLTVL.